Shown below are 9 T cell receptor beta chains from a single sample sequenced in a study of blood T cell repertoires in COVID-19. Produced via immunoSEQ multiplex PCR; TCRdb's table is partial and in-frame only. The table has fewer than 400,000 clones, 85% to 95% seen once; the top ten hold 3.9%. Sequenced sample: PBMCs or T cells enriched from blood (not recorded which). Receptors originate from a woman aged 25 to 45 who had been exposed to COVID-19.

The gene calls are TRBV11-3 and TRBJ1-4; 9 positions match TRBD1. The V gene end was trimmed by 5 bases and the J gene end by 5 bases; junction bases not matched to a gene: 9. The germline V gene has CDR1 SGHNT and CDR2 YENEEA. This CDR3 region has 16 residues. CDR3 region: CASSPRTGEGNEKLFF. The CDR3 coding sequence is TGTGCCAGCAGCCCCCGGACAGGGGAGGGGAATGAAAAACTGTTTTTT.

This CDR3 reads CASTRIRQGNTEAFF. The DNA of the CDR3 is TGTGCCAGTACAAGGATACGACAGGGGAACACTGAAGCTTTCTTT. V gene TRBV2 combines with J gene TRBJ1-1, with TRBD1 identical over 7 bases. V was clipped by 9 bases and J by 1 base; unmatched bases: 11. CDR3 length: 15 residues. The germline gives CDR1 SNHLY, CDR2 FYNNEI.

The chain employs TRBV9 and TRBJ2-5, with TRBD1 identical over 7 bases. Germline-derived CDR1 and CDR2 are SGDLS and YYNGEE. The V and J ends lost 2 bases and 4 bases, in that order; junction bases with no gene match: 5. This CDR3 comprises 14 residues. Written as DNA, the CDR3 is TGTGCCAGCAGCGTTGGGACAGCTGCAGAGACCCAGTACTTC. It encodes CASSVGTAAETQYF. The full variable domain, completed using reference TRBV9 and TRBJ2-5, is DSGVTQTPKHLITATGQRVTLRCSPRSGDLSVYWYQQSLDQGLQFLIQYYNGEERAKGNILERFSAQQFPDLHSELNLSSLELGDSALYFCASSVGTAAETQYFGPGTRLLVL.

V and J are TRBV6-1 and TRBJ2-1, with 10 bases identical to TRBD2. In germline, CDR1 is MNHNS, CDR2 SASEGT. The V gene end was trimmed by 3 bases and the J gene end by 5 bases; junction bases not matched to a gene: 4. This CDR3 has 15 amino acids. This chain's CDR3 is CASSEWLAGDNEQFF. In nucleotides, the CDR3 is TGTGCCAGCAGTGAGTGGCTAGCGGGGGACAATGAGCAGTTCTTC.

The rearrangement links TRBV6-6 to TRBJ1-2; D unclear. Trimming took off 11 bases at V and 4 bases at J, with 17 bases between the two ends. The CDR3 is 13 amino acids. Germline CDR1 is MNHNY and CDR2 is SVGAGI (reference sequence). The CDR3 nucleotides are TGTGCCTTATACTCCCCGCGTGGCTATGGCTACACCTTC. This codes for CALYSPRGYGYTF.

The rearrangement joins TRBV9 to TRBJ1-4; D ambiguous. The length of the CDR3 is 15 residues. Germline V gene sequence: CDR1 SGDLS, CDR2 YYNGEE. V shed 4 bases and J shed 7 bases, with 17 bases lying between them. The DNA for the CDR3 is TGTGCCAGCAGCTCTTCCGGGATACGGGGTGAAAAACTGTTTTTT. Translation gives CASSSSGIRGEKLFF.

This chain joins TRBV5-1 and TRBJ2-3; 7 nucleotides agree with TRBD1. V lost 1 base, J lost 1 base, and 6 bases stayed unmatched. Germline CDR1 and CDR2: SGHRS and YFSETQ. CDR3 size: 16 residues. CDR3 bases: TGCGCCAGCAGCTTGTTCCGGGACAGCGGCACAGATACGCAGTATTTT. Translating gives CASSLFRDSGTDTQYF.

This chain joins TRBV6-5 and TRBJ1-4; 8 bases are shared with TRBD1. CDR3 length equals 14 residues. Germline CDR1 reads MNHEY; CDR2 reads SVGAGI. After removal of 7 bases from V and 7 bases from J, the junction contained 8 bases not matched to a gene. CDR3 protein: CASIQDRVTEKLFF. CDR3 nucleotide sequence: TGTGCCAGCATCCAGGACAGGGTTACTGAAAAACTGTTTTTT.

The V gene is TRBV7-8, the J gene TRBJ1-2, with D possibly matching TRBD1 (6 bases). This CDR3 contains 16 residues. Per the germline V gene, CDR1 is SGHVS and CDR2 is FQNEAQ. Trimming pared 5 bases from V and 0 bases from J, leaving 16 bases between. The CDR3 region is CASSPRGGAANYGYTF. CDR3 sequence (DNA): TGTGCCAGCAGCCCCCGGGGGGGCGCAGCTAACTATGGCTACACCTTC.